These 20 T cell receptor beta chains originate from one sample sequenced in a study of shared clonotypes between healthy human individuals. CD45RO-negative, CCR7-selected cells formed the naive CD8 fraction, which excluded terminally differentiated effector memory CD45RA+ cells. Sequenced by immunoSEQ multiplex PCR; TCRdb stores in-frame clones only, minus some. The sample lists over 2 million clones; about 95% were seen once. Specimen: naive CD8+ T cells sorted from blood. The receptors stem from a man aged 18 to 29 in good health.

The chain recombines TRBV5-1 with TRBJ2-1, with 8 bases that match TRBD2. Germline V lookup: CDR1 SGHRS, CDR2 YFSETQ. The CDR3 is 16 residues long. Trimming cost V 4 bases and J 2 bases; bases outside gene matches: 8. CDR3 amino acids: CASSVPGTRPYNEQFF. CDR3 DNA: TGCGCCAGCAGCGTTCCCGGGACTAGGCCCTACAATGAGCAGTTCTTC.

This chain links TRBV4-1 with TRBJ1-3, with D unresolved. Germline CDR1 reads MGHRA; CDR2 reads YSYEKL. Trimming shortened V by 1 base and J by 0 bases, and 7 bases separated the two germline ends. The length of the CDR3 is 15 residues. This CDR3 is CASSQGGYSGNTIYF. CDR3 DNA sequence: TGCGCCAGCAGCCAAGGAGGCTACTCTGGAAACACCATATATTTT.

The rearrangement joins TRBV4-3 to TRBJ2-7; D not resolved. V was clipped by 4 bases and J by 0 bases, with 13 bases between them. CDR1 LGHNA and CDR2 YSLEER come from the germline V gene. The CDR3 has 15 residues. CDR3 protein: CASSPEVPSSYEQYF. In nucleotides, the CDR3 is TGCGCCAGCAGCCCAGAGGTGCCAAGCTCCTACGAGCAGTACTTC.

The V and J genes are TRBV2 and TRBJ2-3; 7 bases align to TRBD1. V shed 1 base, J shed 4 bases, and the junction held 11 bases outside the gene matches. The CDR3 sequence is 17 residues long. Germline CDR1 and CDR2: SNHLY and FYNNEI. The CDR3 sequence: CASSEGGGNVLPDTQYF. The CDR3 DNA reads TGTGCCAGCAGTGAAGGAGGGGGCAACGTCCTCCCAGATACGCAGTATTTT. The complete variable domain, with remaining parts taken from reference TRBV2 and TRBJ2-3, reads EPEVTQTPSHQVTQMGQEVILRCVPISNHLYFYWYRQILGQKVEFLVSFYNNEISEKSEIFDDQFSVERPDGSNFTLKIRSTKLEDSAMYFCASSEGGGNVLPDTQYFGPGTRLTVL.

This chain uses TRBV30 with TRBJ1-5; 8 nucleotides line up with TRBD1. Looked up from germline, CDR1 is GTSNPN and CDR2 is SVGIG (reference sequence). V was clipped by 2 bases and J by 0 bases; unmatched bases: 12. The CDR3 is 18 amino acids. The CDR3 reads CAWSINRDRIYSNQPQHF. The DNA for the CDR3 is TGTGCCTGGAGTATCAATAGGGACAGGATATATAGCAATCAGCCCCAGCATTTT.

The V and J genes are TRBV5-1 and TRBJ2-1, with 9 bases identical to TRBD2. Unmatched junction bases numbered 7, after V lost 0 bases and J lost 3 bases. CDR1 and CDR2 (germline): SGHRS, YFSETQ. This CDR3 contains 17 residues. CDR3 sequence reads: CASSLGLAGVVYNEQFF. Written as DNA, the CDR3 is TGCGCCAGCAGCTTGGGGTTAGCGGGAGTCGTCTACAATGAGCAGTTCTTC. The full variable domain, completed using reference TRBV5-1 and TRBJ2-1, is KAGVTQTPRYLIKTRGQQVTLSCSPISGHRSVSWYQQTPGQGLQFLFEYFSETQRNKGNFPGRFSGRQFSNSRSEMNVSTLELGDSALYLCASSLGLAGVVYNEQFFGPGTRLTVL.

The V call is TRBV4-1, the J call TRBJ2-7, with a tentative D call TRBD1 (5 bases). The length of the CDR3 is 15 residues. The germline V gene has CDR1 MGHRA and CDR2 YSYEKL. The V end was cut by 0 bases, the J end by 2 bases, with 11 bases between. CDR3 residues: CASSQDFSGTYEQYF. The CDR3 DNA is TGCGCCAGCAGCCAAGATTTTTCAGGGACCTACGAGCAGTACTTC.

As for this clone: The sample carries other DNA sequences with the same CDR3. The V call is TRBV5-8, the J call TRBJ2-1; no reliable D call. Deletions cut 5 bases from V and 6 bases from J, with 3 bases between. The CDR3 is 10 residues long. Per germline, CDR1 SGHTS and CDR2 YDEGEE. In nucleotides, the CDR3 is TGTGCCAGCAGTCCCAATGAGCAGTTCTTC. Translated, it gives CASSPNEQFF.

The chain links TRBV2 to TRBJ2-7; 8 bases line up with TRBD2. With V trimmed by 6 bases and J by 1 base, 5 bases remained unmatched. Germline V gives CDR1 SNHLY, CDR2 FYNNEI. This CDR3 has 14 residues. The CDR3: CASRELAESYEQYF. The CDR3 DNA sequence: TGTGCCAGCAGGGAACTAGCGGAATCCTACGAGCAGTACTTC.

Concerning this clone: The sample has other DNA sequences that encode this CDR3 too. The chain combines TRBV4-1 with TRBJ2-7; the D is unclear. V was trimmed by 2 bases and J by 4 bases, leaving 12 bases between them. The CDR3 runs to 14 residues. Germline values: CDR1 MGHRA, CDR2 YSYEKL. CDR3 sequence: CASSQKSEAYEQYF. The CDR3 DNA is TGCGCCAGCAGCCAAAAGAGCGAGGCGTACGAGCAGTACTTC.

The chain recombines TRBV19 with TRBJ1-5; TRBD1 aligns across 7 bases. Unmatched junction bases numbered 15, after V lost 4 bases and J lost 3 bases. CDR3 length equals 18 residues. Germline CDR1 reads LNHDA; CDR2 reads SQIVND (reference sequence). CDR3 in amino acids: CASSTPAHRDSPNQPQHF. The CDR3 bases are TGTGCCAGTAGTACCCCTGCACACCGGGACAGCCCCAATCAGCCCCAGCATTTT.

The chain carries TRBV27 and TRBJ2-7, with D unresolved. The CDR3 has 14 amino acids. Germline loops: CDR1 MNHEY, CDR2 SMNVEV (reference sequence). V lost 5 bases and J lost 2, with 13 bases in between. The CDR3 nucleotides read TGTGCCAGCAGTCCCACCCCCCGTGCCTACGAGCAGTACTTC. Translation: CASSPTPRAYEQYF.

The J gene is TRBJ2-7, the V gene TRBV7-9; a weak D match, TRBD2 (6 bases). Trimming pared 5 bases from V and 8 bases from J, leaving 16 bases between. CDR3 size: 13 residues. Germline lookup yields CDR1 SEHNR and CDR2 FQNEAQ (reference sequence). The CDR3 here is CASSQEGLSKQYF. CDR3 bases: TGTGCCAGCAGCCAGGAGGGACTTTCGAAGCAGTACTTC.

Here the CDR3 reads CASSQDLEGDYGYTF. The CDR3, as DNA: TGTGCCAGCAGCCAAGATCTAGAGGGTGACTATGGCTACACCTTC. The chain employs TRBV14 and TRBJ1-2; no definite D call. Germline V gives CDR1 SGHDN, CDR2 FVKESK. The CDR3 is 15 residues long. V gave up 0 bases and J gave up 3 bases, with 11 bases separating them.

The CDR3 coding sequence is TGTGCCAGCAGCGAAAGAGGGATAGGCATAAATGAAAAACTGTTTTTT. Translated, it gives CASSERGIGINEKLFF. The chain joins TRBV7-9 to TRBJ1-4, with unresolved D. The germline CDR1 and CDR2 sequences are SEHNR and FQNEAQ (reference sequence). The germline V and J ends were trimmed by 5 bases and 5 bases, with 18 bases remaining between them. The CDR3 has 16 residues.

The chain couples TRBV4-2 to TRBJ2-7, with TRBD1 matching over 7 bases. The J segment lost 2 bases and the V segment lost 1 base, leaving 11 bases of the junction unmatched. The germline CDR1 and CDR2 sequences are LGHNA and YNFKEQ. This CDR3 is 17 amino acids long. CDR3 amino acids: CASSQASEGGEAYEQYF. CDR3 in DNA: TGTGCCAGCAGCCAAGCCTCTGAAGGGGGCGAGGCCTACGAGCAGTACTTC.

The rearrangement joins TRBV2 to TRBJ2-7; D unresolved. Germline lookup yields CDR1 SNHLY and CDR2 FYNNEI. CDR3 length equals 11 residues. Between the trimmed V and J ends, which lost 4 bases and 4 bases, there was a span of 5 bases. This chain's CDR3 is CASSVLYEQYF. The CDR3 coding sequence is TGTGCCAGCAGTGTTTTATACGAGCAGTACTTC. Variable domain in full (rest from reference TRBV2 and TRBJ2-7): EPEVTQTPSHQVTQMGQEVILRCVPISNHLYFYWYRQILGQKVEFLVSFYNNEISEKSEIFDDQFSVERPDGSNFTLKIRSTKLEDSAMYFCASSVLYEQYFGPGTRLTVT.

This clone appeared a few times. The genes are TRBV2 and TRBJ2-7; possibly TRBD1 for D (5 bases). The ends were cut back, 7 bases at V and 1 base at J, with 14 bases in the middle. Germline V gene data show CDR1 as SNHLY and CDR2 as FYNNEI. This CDR3 has 14 amino acids. For the CDR3, the DNA is TGTGCCAGCAAATGGGCAGGGCTGTCCTACGAGCAGTACTTC. Translation gives CASKWAGLSYEQYF.

The rearrangement joins TRBV29-1 to TRBJ2-2; perhaps TRBD2 as D (6 bases). CDR3 length equals 15 residues. The V gene's germline CDR1 is SQVTM and CDR2 ANQGSEA. V was pared by 5 bases and J by 4 bases, with 17 bases between. The CDR3 region has the DNA TGCAGCGTTATTCGGGGTGGTAGCGGCACCGGGGAGCTGTTTTTT. The encoded protein is CSVIRGGSGTGELFF.

The chain couples TRBV7-9 to TRBJ2-3; a possible D gene is TRBD2 (6 bases). Trimming pared 11 bases from V and 3 bases from J, leaving 21 bases between. The germline gives CDR1 SEHNR, CDR2 FQNEAQ (reference sequence). This CDR3 spans 15 amino acids. This chain's CDR3 is CASSPKEGRTDTQYF. The DNA for the CDR3 is TGTGCCTCGAGTCCCAAGGAGGGCCGAACAGATACGCAGTATTTT. The variable domain in full, with the rest retrieved from reference TRBV7-9 and TRBJ2-3, is DTGVSQNPRHKITKRGQNVTFRCDPISEHNRLYWYRQTLGQGPEFLTYFQNEAQLEKSRLLSDRFSAERPKGSFSTLEIQRTEQGDSAMYLCASSPKEGRTDTQYFGPGTRLTVL.